This TCR beta chain was sequenced in a study of regulatory T cells in long-lasting Graves disease. Study-wide context: Persistent Graves' disease denoted over 5 years of antithyroid drugs plus positive TSH receptor antibodies.

This CDR3 has 22 amino acids. Deletions cut 4 bases from V and 3 bases from J, with 36 bases between. From germline, CDR1 is MNHEY and CDR2 SVGAGI. HTBI primers from iRepertoire and Arm-PCR of CDR3 regions yielded the TCR beta libraries. TCRdb reprocessed the multiplex PCR reads via MiXCR and lists one record per CDR3 protein. The sample has roughly 450,000 distinct CDR3 sequences; around 21% are singletons. Study-level points and caveats: Public clonotype sharing was higher in persistent than newly diagnosed patients. Accuracy could have been hurt by small sample size. Researchers examined only peripheral blood and not thyroid tissue.

Sample time point: persistent/refractory GD, antithyroid drugs over 5 years with positive TRAb. The TCR library was prepared using RNA isolated from PBMCs. This clonotype was seen repeatedly, ten times or more. Its antigen is not known. The receptor was isolated from a female donor with Graves disease. V is TRBV6-5 and J is TRBJ1-1; D unclear. The material sequenced was peripheral blood mononuclear cells (PBMCs), taken when the disease was refractory, from a patient treated with antithyroid drugs. Written as DNA, the CDR3 is TGTGCCAGCAGTTTTCCCAGCGTCCTACGTCATGGACTAAGAACATCTTACACTGAAGCTTTCTTT. It specifies CASSFPSVLRHGLRTSYTEAFF.